This T cell receptor beta chain was retrieved from a study of blood T cells in healthy people across ages. Germline V gene data show CDR1 as DFQATT and CDR2 as SNEGSKA (reference sequence). Between the trimmed V and J ends, which lost 0 bases and 9 bases, there was a span of 12 bases. The CDR3 runs to 13 residues. The use of a sample-barcoded 5' primer and a J-beta primer mix characterized a second PCR of roughly 6 to 11 cycles. TCRdb re-called the 5' RACE reads through MiXCR, storing one row per CDR3 protein. The profile shows roughly 1,800,000 distinct CDR3 sequences, about 49% of them singletons. Extracted total RNA amounted to at least 5.5 micrograms for each sample.

Sequenced input: blood. This sequence originates from a woman between 40 and 50 years old in good health. The chain couples TRBV20-1 to TRBJ2-1, with D possibly TRBD2 on 5 matching bases. In DNA, the CDR3 is TGCAGTGCTAGAGATTCGCTAGCATGTGAGCAGTTCTTC. Protein product: CSARDSLACEQFF.